This T cell receptor (beta chain) was identified during a study of cytomegalovirus exposure and HLA in healthy donors. On this clone itself: Its antigen is not known.

Germline-derived CDR1 and CDR2 are SGDLS and YYNGEE. The germline V and J ends were trimmed by 0 bases and 2 bases, with 9 bases remaining between them. This CDR3 contains 15 residues. Repertoires were generated with immunoSEQ multiplex PCR, while TCRdb's copy carries only in-frame clones and drops some. The sample has roughly 170,000 clones, approximately 83% seen once. Findings of the study overall: Rarity marked most TCR sequences, yet some public TCRs occurred in many donors. It was reported that the classifier diagnosed cytomegalovirus status with high specificity and sensitivity in both the original and validation cohorts. The authors listed around 150 TCR beta chains as cytomegalovirus-associated. One later analysis, an examination of the 100 to 150 validation repertoires, found that first-cohort TCR clusters tended to co-occur in them.

The TCR comes from a woman aged 18 to 35 in good health and CMV-seropositive. The V and J genes are TRBV9 and TRBJ2-1; TRBD2 might be the D (7 bases). The specimen sequenced was PBMCs. CDR3 coding DNA: TGTGCCAGCAGCGTAGGGGGGGGCCCCTACAATGAGCAGTTCTTC. This encodes CASSVGGGPYNEQFF.